This TCR beta chain was recovered during a study of PD-1 blockade in mismatch repair-deficient tumors. Study-level results: Tumor-resident clones, often undetectable pretreatment in blood, expanded then contracted after pembrolizumab.

The CDR3 contains 15 residues. V dropped 7 bases and J dropped 3; count of bases not matched to a gene: 10. Germline loops: CDR1 SNHLY, CDR2 FYNNEI. In the case of this clone: The antigen is undetermined.

All patients were mismatch repair deficient, assessed by either PCR or immunohistochemistry. TCR sequencing covered a few patients who responded to pembrolizumab. The assay was immunoSEQ multiplex PCR, and TCRdb's table has in-frame clones only and misses some. The repertoire has about 84,000 clones, 81% of them found once; the top ten carry 2.6%. The clonotype comes from an adult with mismatch repair-deficient cancer. The sample in question was peripheral blood, obtained 12 weeks after starting pembrolizumab. The rearrangement links TRBV2 to TRBJ2-7; 9 bases line up with TRBD1. CDR3 sequence reads: CASTDYETGGYEQYF. The CDR3, as DNA: TGTGCCAGCACCGACTATGAGACAGGGGGCTACGAGCAGTACTTC. Looking up the rest from reference TRBV2 and TRBJ2-7 gives the full variable domain: EPEVTQTPSHQVTQMGQEVILRCVPISNHLYFYWYRQILGQKVEFLVSFYNNEISEKSEIFDDQFSVERPDGSNFTLKIRSTKLEDSAMYFCASTDYETGGYEQYFGPGTRLTVT.